Listed below are T cell receptor beta chains from one sample, sequenced in a study of T cells after somatic rescue of genetic block. Sequencing used immunoSEQ multiplex PCR; TCRdb keeps in-frame clones, though not all of them. The sample lists about 15,000 clones, roughly three quarters seen once, with 25% to 30% in the top ten. Material for sequencing was peripheral blood mononuclear cells (PBMCs). The receptors were sampled from a man aged 18 to 35. Both conserved end residues are part of each CDR3. Some rows mark clone size as missing; the rest say once, few, many or name a class of expanded clone.

V gene,J gene,clone size,CDR3 protein
TRBV18,TRBJ2-7,NA,CASSQGGTSGLYEQYF
TRBV28,TRBJ1-2,NA,CASSFLGQGLLYGYTF
TRBV10-3,TRBJ2-5,once,CAISRGGETQYF
TRBV5-1,TRBJ2-3,NA,CASSLRTVSTDTQYF
TRBV13,TRBJ1-3,NA,CASSLNRVGTIYF
TRBV5-1,TRBJ2-2,NA,CASSLTGENTGELFF
TRBV4-1,TRBJ1-5,NA,CASSQERASNQPQHF
TRBV5-1,TRBJ2-3,once,CASSSIAGGVKDTQYF
TRBV2,TRBJ2-1,NA,CASKREENPDPQFF
TRBV5-1,TRBJ2-7,NA,CASSLVGRWGQGAYEQYF
TRBV6-6,TRBJ1-2,NA,CASNPLQFNYGYTF
TRBV5-4,TRBJ1-1,NA,CASSLATGGGRAFF
TRBV28,TRBJ2-7,NA,CASSLWWQGANEQYF
TRBV19,TRBJ2-3,NA,CASSHVAGRGAEYTQYF
TRBV18,TRBJ1-5,once,CASSPLQGNQPQHF
TRBV6-5,TRBJ2-2,NA,CASSYSIPGNTGELFF
TRBV6-1,TRBJ1-3,NA,CASSEIGEAGNTIYF
TRBV6-5,TRBJ2-5,NA,CASSSTTGAFQETQYF
TRBV6-5,TRBJ2-7,NA,CASRTGTVPYEQHF
TRBV27,TRBJ2-3,NA,CASSLYSGGAFVRTDTQYF
TRBV30,TRBJ1-2,medium-sized,CAWTRGQGEGYTF
TRBV6-6,TRBJ2-1,NA,CASMAWHISSYNEQFF
TRBV28,TRBJ1-5,NA,CASSLRDRGRNQPQHF
TRBV28,TRBJ2-1,NA,CASSTSGLVSYNEQFF
TRBV28,TRBJ1-5,NA,CASSLSDQPQHF
TRBV19,TRBJ1-4,NA,CASSSPRSTNEKLFF
TRBV28,TRBJ2-7,NA,CATWGGASTSYEQYF
TRBV5-5,TRBJ1-2,NA,CASSLAGGQGRGYTF
TRBV30,TRBJ2-1,few,CAQTAGVSNEQFF
TRBV5-1,TRBJ2-7,NA,CASSLVVSYEQYF
TRBV5-6,TRBJ2-7,NA,CASSLVGTSRYEQYF
TRBV2,TRBJ1-2,NA,CASSETGGDLRGYTF
TRBV28,TRBJ1-6,NA,CASRTRSYSPLHF
TRBV28,TRBJ1-5,NA,CASSLSGRGDQPQHF
TRBV18,TRBJ2-7,once,CASSRDRGGYEQYF
TRBV2,TRBJ1-2,NA,CASSAGNYGYTF
TRBV6-6,TRBJ2-7,NA,CASSWVGHEQYF
TRBV19,TRBJ1-2,NA,CASRAGGELGYTF
TRBV7-9,TRBJ1-2,NA,CASSFGEGRLKFYGYTF
TRBV6-5,TRBJ2-1,NA,CASSYADTLYNEQFF
TRBV7-8,TRBJ2-5,NA,CASSLTGFRETQYF
TRBV6-6,TRBJ1-3,NA,CASRTTGINTIYF
TRBV28,TRBJ1-5,medium-sized,CASSLEIWGGQPQHF
TRBV10-3,TRBJ1-1,NA,CAISESGQSNTEAFF
TRBV2,TRBJ2-6,few,CASKKGLSGANVLTF
TRBV5-1,TRBJ2-3,few,CASSLDGVYTQYF
TRBV2,TRBJ1-2,NA,CASSLGGTGVNYGYTF
TRBV28,TRBJ1-2,NA,CASSLRLRDRGVISYGYTF